Sequencing of this T cell receptor beta chain was carried out in a study of T cell responses to AZD1222 COVID-19 vaccine. Study-level results: Females outnumbered males among donors, who were mostly white British; clonal diversity was possibly underestimated. Reportedly, nearly half the spike-specific TCRs target unmutated variant regions. Spike-specific TCR breadth and depth grew following two AZD1222 doses. Spike was spanned by vaccine-associated CD4 TCRs, which were dominant at 160-218 and 743-854.

The method was immunoSEQ multiplex PCR; TCRdb's version includes in-frame clones alone and lacks a portion of them. The table has roughly 170,000 clones, approximately 91% seen once. CDR3 size: 15 residues. CDR1 and CDR2 (germline): LNHDA, SQIVND (reference sequence). V shed 3 bases and J 8 bases; nucleotides not matched to a gene: 10. For this clone: What it binds is unknown.

This receptor was identified in an adult in good health. The rearrangement joins TRBV19 to TRBJ2-1; 7 bases map to TRBD1. Sample: peripheral blood, taken on day 0 of AZD1222 vaccination. The CDR3 loop reads CASSISPGGVYEQFF. CDR3 DNA sequence: TGTGCCAGTAGTATCAGCCCAGGGGGAGTTTATGAGCAGTTCTTC.